This T cell receptor (beta chain) was captured in a study of cytomegalovirus exposure and HLA in healthy donors. Germline V gives CDR1 MNHNY, CDR2 SVGAGI (reference sequence). V was cut by 5 bases and J by 7 bases, with 9 bases left in between. This CDR3 contains 12 residues. The PCR employed 60 Vbeta primers together with 13 Jbeta primers. Here immunoSEQ multiplex PCR was the method, and the copy in TCRdb shows in-frame clones only, minus some. Found here are about 34,000 clones, roughly 67% of them singletons; the top ten hold about 9.5%. Details on this clone: As yet, its antigen is unknown.

Study-wide results and limits: Presence/absence analyses rested on an assumption that sequencing depth was roughly uniform across donors.

Source material: PBMCs. The receptor was isolated from a man aged 40-49 years in good health and CMV-seropositive. The rearrangement joins TRBV6-6 to TRBJ1-5, with D tentatively TRBD1 (5 bases). The CDR3 region is CASSIGGQPQHF. The CDR3 DNA sequence: TGTGCCAGCAGTATCGGGGGGCAGCCCCAGCATTTT.